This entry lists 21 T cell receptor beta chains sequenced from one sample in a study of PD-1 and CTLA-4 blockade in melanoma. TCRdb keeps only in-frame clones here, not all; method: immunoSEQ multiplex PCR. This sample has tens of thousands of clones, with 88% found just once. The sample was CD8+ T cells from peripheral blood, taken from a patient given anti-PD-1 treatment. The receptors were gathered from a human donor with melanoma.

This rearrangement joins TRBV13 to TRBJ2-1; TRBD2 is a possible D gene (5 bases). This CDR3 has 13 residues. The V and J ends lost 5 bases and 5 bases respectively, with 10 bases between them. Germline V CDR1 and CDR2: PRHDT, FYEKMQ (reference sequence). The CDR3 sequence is CASSRGPNNEQFF. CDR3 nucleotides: TGTGCCAGCAGCAGAGGGCCTAACAATGAGCAGTTCTTC.

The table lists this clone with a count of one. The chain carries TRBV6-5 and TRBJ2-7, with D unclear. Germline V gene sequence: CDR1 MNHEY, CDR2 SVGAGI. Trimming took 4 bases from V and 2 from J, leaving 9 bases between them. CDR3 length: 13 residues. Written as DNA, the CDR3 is TGTGCCAGCAGTTGGAACTTAGCCTACGAGCAGTACTTC. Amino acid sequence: CASSWNLAYEQYF.

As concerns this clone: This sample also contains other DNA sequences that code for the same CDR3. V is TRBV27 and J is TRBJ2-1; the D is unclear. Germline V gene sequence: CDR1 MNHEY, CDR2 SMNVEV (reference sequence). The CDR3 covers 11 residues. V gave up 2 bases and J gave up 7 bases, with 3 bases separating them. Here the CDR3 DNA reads TGTGCCAGCAGTTTAGGAAATGAGCAGTTCTTC. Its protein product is CASSLGNEQFF.

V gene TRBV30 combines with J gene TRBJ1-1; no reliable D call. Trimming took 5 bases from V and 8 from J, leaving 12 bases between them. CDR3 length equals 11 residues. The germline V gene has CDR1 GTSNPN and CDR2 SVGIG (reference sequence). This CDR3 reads CAWARTGEAFF. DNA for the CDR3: TGTGCCTGGGCCCGTACGGGAGAAGCTTTCTTT. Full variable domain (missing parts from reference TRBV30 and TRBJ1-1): SQTIHQWPATLVQPVGSPLSLECTVEGTSNPNLYWYRQAAGRGLQLLFYSVGIGQISSEVPQNLSASRPQDRQFILSSKKLLLSDSGFYLCAWARTGEAFFGQGTRLTVV.

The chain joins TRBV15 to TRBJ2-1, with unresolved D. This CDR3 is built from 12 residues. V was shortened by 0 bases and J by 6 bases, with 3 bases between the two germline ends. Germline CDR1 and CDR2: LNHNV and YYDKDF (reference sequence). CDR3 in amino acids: CATSRDINEQFF. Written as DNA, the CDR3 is TGTGCCACCAGCAGAGATATCAATGAGCAGTTCTTC.

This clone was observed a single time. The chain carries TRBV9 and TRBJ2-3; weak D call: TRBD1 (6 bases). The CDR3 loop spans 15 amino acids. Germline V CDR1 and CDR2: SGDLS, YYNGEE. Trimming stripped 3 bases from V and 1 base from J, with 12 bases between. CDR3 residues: CASSEQGSGTDTQYF. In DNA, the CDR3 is TGTGCCAGCAGCGAACAGGGATCGGGCACAGATACGCAGTATTTT.

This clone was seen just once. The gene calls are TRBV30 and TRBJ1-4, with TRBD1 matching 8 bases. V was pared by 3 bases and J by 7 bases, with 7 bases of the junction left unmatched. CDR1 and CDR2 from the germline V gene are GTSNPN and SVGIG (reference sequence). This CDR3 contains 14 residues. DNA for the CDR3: TGTGCCTGGAGCCCCGGACAGGGCGGTGAAAAACTGTTTTTT. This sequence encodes CAWSPGQGGEKLFF.

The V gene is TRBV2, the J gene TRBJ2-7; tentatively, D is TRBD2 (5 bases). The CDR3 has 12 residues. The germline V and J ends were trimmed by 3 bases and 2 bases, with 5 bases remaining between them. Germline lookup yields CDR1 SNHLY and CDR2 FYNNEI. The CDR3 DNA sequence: TGTGCCAGCAGTGACGGGGCCTACGAGCAGTACTTC. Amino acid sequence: CASSDGAYEQYF.

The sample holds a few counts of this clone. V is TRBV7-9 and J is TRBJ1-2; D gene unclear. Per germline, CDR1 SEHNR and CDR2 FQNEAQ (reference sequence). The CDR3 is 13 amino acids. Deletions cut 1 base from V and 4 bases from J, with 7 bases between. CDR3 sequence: CASSLGQIYGYTF. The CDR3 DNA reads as TGTGCCAGCAGCTTAGGCCAGATCTATGGCTACACCTTC. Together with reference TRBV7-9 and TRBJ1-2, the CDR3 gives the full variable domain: DTGVSQNPRHKITKRGQNVTFRCDPISEHNRLYWYRQTLGQGPEFLTYFQNEAQLEKSRLLSDRFSAERPKGSFSTLEIQRTEQGDSAMYLCASSLGQIYGYTFGSGTRLTVV.

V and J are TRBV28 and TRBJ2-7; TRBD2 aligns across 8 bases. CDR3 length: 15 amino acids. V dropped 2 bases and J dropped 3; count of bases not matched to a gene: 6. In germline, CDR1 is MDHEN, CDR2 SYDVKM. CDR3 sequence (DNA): TGTGCCAGCAGTTTAGCAGCGGGGGAGTACTACGAGCAGTACTTC. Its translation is CASSLAAGEYYEQYF.

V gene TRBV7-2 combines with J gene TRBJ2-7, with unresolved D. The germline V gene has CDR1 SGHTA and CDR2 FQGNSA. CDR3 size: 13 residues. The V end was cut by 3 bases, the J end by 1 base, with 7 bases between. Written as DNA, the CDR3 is TGTGCCAGCAGCTTCCCCGGGTCCTACGAGCAGTACTTC. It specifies CASSFPGSYEQYF. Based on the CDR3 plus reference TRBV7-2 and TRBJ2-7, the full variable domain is GAGVSQSPSNKVTEKGKDVELRCDPISGHTALYWYRQSLGQGLEFLIYFQGNSAPDKSGLPSDRFSAERTGGSVSTLTIQRTQQEDSAVYLCASSFPGSYEQYFGPGTRLTVT.

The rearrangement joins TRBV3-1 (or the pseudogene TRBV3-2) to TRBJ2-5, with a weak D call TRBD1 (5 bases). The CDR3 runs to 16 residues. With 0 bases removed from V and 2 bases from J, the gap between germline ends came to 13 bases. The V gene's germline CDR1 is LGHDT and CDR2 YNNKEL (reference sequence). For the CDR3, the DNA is TGTGCCAGCAGCCAAGAAGTGGCAGGGCTACAAGAGACCCAGTACTTC. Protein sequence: CASSQEVAGLQETQYF.

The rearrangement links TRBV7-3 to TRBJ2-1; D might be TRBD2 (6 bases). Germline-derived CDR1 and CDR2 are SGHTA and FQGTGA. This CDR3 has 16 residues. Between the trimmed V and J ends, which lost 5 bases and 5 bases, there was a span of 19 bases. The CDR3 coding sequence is TGTGCCAGCAGCGGCTCAGGGACTCCGGGGCACAATGAGCAGTTCTTC. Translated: CASSGSGTPGHNEQFF.

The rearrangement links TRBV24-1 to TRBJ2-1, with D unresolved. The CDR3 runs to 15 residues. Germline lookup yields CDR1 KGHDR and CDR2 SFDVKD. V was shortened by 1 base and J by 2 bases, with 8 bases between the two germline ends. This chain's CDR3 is CATSDFSSTYNEQFF. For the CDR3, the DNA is TGTGCCACCAGTGATTTCAGTTCCACCTACAATGAGCAGTTCTTC.

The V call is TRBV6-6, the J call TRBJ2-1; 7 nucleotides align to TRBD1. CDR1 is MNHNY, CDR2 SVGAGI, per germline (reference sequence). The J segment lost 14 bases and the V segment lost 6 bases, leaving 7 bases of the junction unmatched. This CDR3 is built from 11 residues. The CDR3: CASSLGQEEFF. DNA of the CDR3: TGTGCCAGCAGCCTCGGACAGGAGGAGTTCTTC.

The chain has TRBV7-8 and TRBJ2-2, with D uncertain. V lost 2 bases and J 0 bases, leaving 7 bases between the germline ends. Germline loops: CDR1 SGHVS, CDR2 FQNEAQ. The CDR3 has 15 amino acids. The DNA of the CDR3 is TGTGCCAGCAGCTTAATGATTCCGAACACCGGGGAGCTGTTTTTT. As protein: CASSLMIPNTGELFF.

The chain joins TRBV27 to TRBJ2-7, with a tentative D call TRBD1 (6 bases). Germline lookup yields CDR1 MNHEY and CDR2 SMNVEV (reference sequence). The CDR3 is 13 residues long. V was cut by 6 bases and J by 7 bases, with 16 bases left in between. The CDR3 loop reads CASRITGFGEQYF. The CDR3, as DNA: TGTGCCAGCAGGATCACAGGGTTTGGAGAGCAGTACTTC.

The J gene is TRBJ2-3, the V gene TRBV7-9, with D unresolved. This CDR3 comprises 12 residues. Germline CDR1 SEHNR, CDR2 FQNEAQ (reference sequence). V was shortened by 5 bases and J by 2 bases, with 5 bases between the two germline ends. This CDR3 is CASSQHTDTQYF. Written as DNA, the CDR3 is TGTGCCAGCAGCCAACACACAGATACGCAGTATTTT. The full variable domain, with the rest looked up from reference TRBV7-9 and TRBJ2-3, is DTGVSQNPRHKITKRGQNVTFRCDPISEHNRLYWYRQTLGQGPEFLTYFQNEAQLEKSRLLSDRFSAERPKGSFSTLEIQRTEQGDSAMYLCASSQHTDTQYFGPGTRLTVL.

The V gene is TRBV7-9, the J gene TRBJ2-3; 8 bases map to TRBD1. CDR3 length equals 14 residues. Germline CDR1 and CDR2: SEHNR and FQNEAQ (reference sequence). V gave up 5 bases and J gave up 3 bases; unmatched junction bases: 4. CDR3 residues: CASSPRDRTDTQYF. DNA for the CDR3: TGTGCCAGCAGCCCGAGGGACAGGACAGATACGCAGTATTTT.

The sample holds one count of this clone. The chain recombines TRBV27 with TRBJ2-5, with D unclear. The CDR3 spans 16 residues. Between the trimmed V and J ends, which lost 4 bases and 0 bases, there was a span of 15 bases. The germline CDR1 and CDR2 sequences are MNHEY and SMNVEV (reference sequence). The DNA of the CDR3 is TGTGCCAGCAGTTCCACTTCAACCGGGTACCAAGAGACCCAGTACTTC. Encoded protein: CASSSTSTGYQETQYF.

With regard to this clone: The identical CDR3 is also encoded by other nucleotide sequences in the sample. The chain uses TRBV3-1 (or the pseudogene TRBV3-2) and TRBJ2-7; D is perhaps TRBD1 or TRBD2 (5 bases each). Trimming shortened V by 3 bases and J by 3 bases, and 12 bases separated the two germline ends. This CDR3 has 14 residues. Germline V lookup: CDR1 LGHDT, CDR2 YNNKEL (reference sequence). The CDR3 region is CASSHRDRDYEQYF. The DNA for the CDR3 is TGTGCCAGCAGCCACCGGGACCGAGACTACGAGCAGTACTTC.